Given below is one T cell receptor beta chain in context. Germline V gene data show CDR1 as MGHDK and CDR2 as SYGVNS. V lost 4 bases, J lost 5 bases, and 11 bases stayed unmatched. The CDR3 consists of 16 residues. The data were obtained in a study of T cell changes during pregnancy in multiple sclerosis. Clones were read by immunoSEQ multiplex PCR, and TCRdb kept only the in-frame ones, dropping some. The table shows tens of thousands of clones, with roughly 93% occurring only once. The chain joins TRBV25-1 to TRBJ2-1; TRBD1 aligns across 7 bases. The TCR sequence derives from a female donor with multiple sclerosis, enrolled in a pregnancy study. The sample in question was peripheral blood, obtained after pregnancy. In DNA, the CDR3 is TGTGCCAGCAGTGCCCTTAAGGGGGCAACGGACAATGAGCAGTTCTTC. It is translated as CASSALKGATDNEQFF.